This T cell receptor beta chain was sequenced in a study of blood T cell repertoires in COVID-19. In the study overall: The United States, Italy and Spain supplied acute and convalescent COVID-19 samples. T cells, B-cell-depleted T cells, or PBMCs provided the cDNA or gDNA that served as material.

V was trimmed by 5 bases and J by 0 bases, leaving 11 bases between them. The germline V gene encodes CDR1 SGHVS and CDR2 FNYEAQ. The CDR3 runs to 15 residues. Data came from immunoSEQ multiplex PCR; TCRdb stores just in-frame clones and leaves some out. The profile covers tens of thousands of clones, with about 85% appearing a single time and around 9.9% taken by the ten largest. Seattle participants joined during active infection and were tracked over time. The receptor comes from a man in his sixties with COVID-19, enrolled during active disease. Material for sequencing was peripheral blood. The chain couples TRBV7-6 to TRBJ1-3; D is unclear. DNA of the CDR3: TGTGCCAGCAGCAGAGGGTTGGACTCTGGAAACACCATATATTTT. This sequence encodes CASSRGLDSGNTIYF.